This TCR beta chain was identified during a study of blood T cell repertoires in COVID-19. Study in general: The study drew acute and convalescent COVID-19 samples from the United States, Italy and Spain. T cells, B-cell-depleted T cells, or PBMCs supplied cDNA or gDNA.

This clone was detected only once. Sequencing was performed with immunoSEQ multiplex PCR; in TCRdb, only in-frame clones are kept and a portion is missing. This sample carries a few hundred thousand clones, approximately 80% of them seen once, and the ten largest clones take roughly 13%. The receptor was derived from a human donor in a cohort sampled during active COVID-19. Sequencing used peripheral blood.

This CDR3 reads CASSLGTNSPLHF. The CDR3 DNA reads TGTGCCAGCAGCTTAGGGACAAATTCACCCCTCCACTTT. The chain employs TRBV7-9 and TRBJ1-6, with TRBD1 as a possible D gene (5 bases). V lost 1 base to trimming and J lost 7 bases, with 5 bases between them. CDR1 is SEHNR, CDR2 FQNEAQ, per germline (reference sequence). This CDR3 region has 13 residues.